This T cell receptor beta chain was captured by sequencing in a study of blood T cells in healthy people across ages. Study overall: In model experiments, template switching was able to capture about one barcoded beta molecule for every two T cells that were present.

Turning to this clonotype: No antigen is known for it.

Study-wide points: While age rose, TCR beta diversity per million T cells dropped in a roughly linear way. When one million T cells were used, diversity estimates were thought to be underestimates.

A second about 7 to 11 cycle PCR used barcoded and J-beta primers. Each of the cDNA molecules was tagged by a template-switch adaptor with 12 random nucleotides. TCRdb reprocessed the 5' RACE reads with MiXCR, giving one entry per CDR3 protein. The data contain 700,000 to 900,000 distinct CDR3 sequences, about 53% of them seen just once; the ten biggest clones take up approximately 41%. Trimming stripped 5 bases from V and 2 bases from J, with 13 bases between. The CDR3 runs to 15 residues. CDR1 is SEHNR and CDR2 is FQNEAQ in the germline V gene (reference sequence). Sequenced sample: blood. This chain links TRBV7-9 with TRBJ2-1; D tentatively fits TRBD1 or TRBD2 (6 bases each). This TCR was sampled from a man at least 80 years old in good health. The CDR3 protein is CASSPRGGTYNEQFF. The CDR3 coding sequence is TGTGCCAGCAGCCCGCGAGGGGGGACCTACAATGAGCAGTTCTTC.